This T cell receptor beta chain was recovered during a study of blood T cell repertoires in COVID-19. The wider study: The cDNA or gDNA used as material had been derived from T cells, B-cell-depleted T cells, or PBMCs.

V was clipped by 5 bases and J by 6 bases, with 22 bases between them. Looked up from germline, CDR1 is LNHDA and CDR2 is SQIVND (reference sequence). This CDR3 spans 16 amino acids. Profiled with immunoSEQ multiplex PCR; TCRdb holds only in-frame clones, not every one. The data show more than 200,000 clones, with around 89% seen just once and around 4% held by the top ten. Sequenced material: PBMCs or T cells enriched from blood (not recorded which). This receptor was taken from a woman aged 30 to 39 who had recovered from COVID-19. This rearrangement joins TRBV19 to TRBJ1-2; D possibly corresponds to TRBD1 (5 bases). CDR3 in amino acids: CASSFAARQGGNGYTF. CDR3 nucleotide sequence: TGTGCCAGTAGTTTCGCGGCTCGGCAGGGTGGTAATGGCTACACCTTC.